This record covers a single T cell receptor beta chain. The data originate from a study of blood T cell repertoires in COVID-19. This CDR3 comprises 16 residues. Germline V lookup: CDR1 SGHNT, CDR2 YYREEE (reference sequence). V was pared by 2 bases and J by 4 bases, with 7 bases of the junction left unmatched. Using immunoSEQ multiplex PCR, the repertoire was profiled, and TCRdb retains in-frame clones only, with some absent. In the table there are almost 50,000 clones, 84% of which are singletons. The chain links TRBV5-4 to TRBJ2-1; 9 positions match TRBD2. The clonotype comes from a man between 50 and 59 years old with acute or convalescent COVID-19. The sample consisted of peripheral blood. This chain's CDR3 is CASSFGSGGKYNEQFF. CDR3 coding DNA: TGTGCCAGCAGCTTCGGTAGCGGGGGAAAGTACAATGAGCAGTTCTTC. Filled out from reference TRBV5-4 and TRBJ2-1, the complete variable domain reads ETGVTQSPTHLIKTRGQQVTLRCSSQSGHNTVSWYQQALGQGPQFIFQYYREEENGRGNFPPRFSGLQFPNYSSELNVNALELDDSALYLCASSFGSGGKYNEQFFGPGTRLTVL.